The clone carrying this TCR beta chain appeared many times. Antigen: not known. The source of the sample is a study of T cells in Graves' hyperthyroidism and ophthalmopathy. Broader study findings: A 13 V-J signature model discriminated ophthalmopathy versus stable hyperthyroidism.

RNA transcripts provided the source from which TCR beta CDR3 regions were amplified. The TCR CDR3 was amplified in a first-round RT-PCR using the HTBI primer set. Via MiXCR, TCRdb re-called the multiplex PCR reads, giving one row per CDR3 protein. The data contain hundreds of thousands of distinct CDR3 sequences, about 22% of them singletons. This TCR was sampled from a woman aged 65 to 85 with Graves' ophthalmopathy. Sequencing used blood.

In DNA form, the CDR3 reads TGTGCCAGCAGTAGACACCAGCAACAGCCCCAGCATTTT. Translated: CASSRHQQQPQHF. The chain is built from TRBV12-3 or TRBV12-4 and TRBJ1-5; D is uncertain. CDR3 size: 13 residues. V was shortened by 5 bases and J by 7 bases, with 12 bases between the two germline ends.